The rows below give T cell receptor beta chains drawn from one sample of a study of blood T cell repertoires in COVID-19. Generated by immunoSEQ multiplex PCR, the TCRdb table keeps only in-frame clones and is missing some. This repertoire shows about 210,000 clones, 65% to 90% found once; its top ten account for about 2.4%. Sample: peripheral blood. These receptors originate from a woman between 65 and 79 years old with COVID-19, enrolled during active disease. The CDR3 runs from the conserved cysteine through the conserved F or W. Each record gives: J gene, V gene, D gene, CDR3 protein. The D gene is left open where the match is weak.

TRBJ2-2,TRBV5-5,-,CASSSGVGTSNTGELFF
TRBJ1-6,TRBV7-3,TRBD1,CASSVGTGAGSPLHF
TRBJ1-2,TRBV6-2/TRBV6-3,TRBD1,CASSYSFRGQGRNYGYTF
TRBJ2-1,TRBV5-1,TRBD1,CASSSKQGAYNEQFF
TRBJ2-1,TRBV7-2,TRBD1,CASSFYPGQVNNEQFF
TRBJ2-1,TRBV4-1,TRBD2,CASSLWTSGGYNEQFF
TRBJ1-1,TRBV10-3,TRBD1,CAIRTGQGRNTEAFF
TRBJ1-2,TRBV7-3,-,CASSPPVYYGYTF
TRBJ1-1,TRBV5-6,-,CASSLYLRVTEAFF
TRBJ1-6,TRBV19,-,CASSIRTGRPPLHF
TRBJ1-5,TRBV27,-,CASSCGLRRNQPQHF
TRBJ2-3,TRBV5-1,TRBD2,CASSFEGIAGRPDTQYF
TRBJ2-7,TRBV4-1,TRBD1,CASSQVRVGTGMIEQYF
TRBJ1-1,TRBV6-6,-,CASNQGLQVNTEAFF
TRBJ1-1,TRBV29-1,TRBD1,CSVRDSPLEAFF
TRBJ2-7,TRBV3-1/TRBV3-2,-,CASLKTPSYEQYF
TRBJ2-7,TRBV6-6,TRBD2,CASSPVVAGDYEQYF
TRBJ2-5,TRBV5-4,TRBD2,CASRAGGAGGIQETQYF
TRBJ1-1,TRBV5-1,-,CASSQAPTGDTEAFF
TRBJ1-1,TRBV7-9,TRBD1,CASSLARGRTEAFF
TRBJ2-5,TRBV7-2,-,CASSLGLGKTQYF
TRBJ2-1,TRBV4-2,-,CASSQDRDYNEQFF
TRBJ2-5,TRBV3-1/TRBV3-2,TRBD2,CASSPGTSGKETQYF
TRBJ1-1,TRBV6-6,TRBD1,CASRYTGVDTEAFF
TRBJ1-1,TRBV6-2/TRBV6-3,-,CASSNEVIYTEAFF
TRBJ1-4,TRBV3-1/TRBV3-2,-,CASSQERVGEKLFF